The source of this TCR beta chain is a study of cytomegalovirus exposure and HLA in healthy donors. The CDR3 contains 14 residues. V lost 6 bases, J lost 4 bases, and 5 bases stayed unmatched. Germline loops: CDR1 MDHEN, CDR2 SYDVKM. Primers: 60 Vbeta forward and 13 Jbeta reverse. Clones were read by immunoSEQ multiplex PCR, and TCRdb kept only the in-frame ones, dropping some. The table lists more than 75,000 clones, roughly 72% of them singletons. Whereas donors were nominally healthy upon sampling, unrecorded immune exposures were probable. The rearrangement links TRBV28 to TRBJ2-2; 7 bases line up with TRBD1. The receptor's source is a man aged 40-55 years in good health and CMV-seropositive. The sample consisted of PBMCs. This CDR3 is CASSSGTATGELFF. CDR3 DNA sequence: TGTGCCAGCAGCTCCGGGACAGCCACCGGGGAGCTGTTTTTT.